These 12 T cell receptor beta chains were sequenced from one sample in a study of cytomegalovirus exposure and HLA in healthy donors (TCRdb year 2017). To prepare the library, the immunoSEQ multiplex PCR assay was applied. For the multiplex PCR, a mixture combining 60 forward primers for TCR Vbeta segments and 13 reverse primers for TCR Jbeta segments was used. As stored in TCRdb, this immuneACCESS dataset retains in-frame rearrangements with V and J assigned. A fraction of the clones does not appear; measured against another copy, unresolved V genes explain less than half of the discrepancy, and the remainder lacks a known reason. The sample table records about 140,000 clones; about 80% of these occur just once. Clones ranked in the top ten supply 1.4% to 1.5% of the sample. Sequencing was done on a sample of PBMCs. These receptors were taken from a young man in good health and CMV-seropositive.

This chain links TRBV5-1 with TRBJ2-3, with TRBD2 matching over 7 bases. The length of the CDR3 is 17 residues. J was trimmed by 0 bases and V by 0 bases; bases with no gene match: 7. Germline CDR1 is SGHRS and CDR2 is YFSETQ. Here the CDR3 DNA reads TGCGCCAGCAGCTTGGACCGCGCGGGAGACAGCACAGATACGCAGTATTTT. Translated, it gives CASSLDRAGDSTDTQYF.

The J gene is TRBJ1-2, the V gene TRBV5-1; 9 bases align to TRBD1. V shed 4 bases, J shed 8 bases, and the junction held 9 bases outside the gene matches. Germline assignment: CDR1 SGHRS and CDR2 YFSETQ. The CDR3 contains 14 residues. The DNA for the CDR3 is TGCGCCAGCAGCAGGGACAGGGCCTTCGGAGGCTACACCTTC. It encodes CASSRDRAFGGYTF.

The V and J genes are TRBV7-9 and TRBJ2-1, with D hard to call. Germline-derived CDR1 and CDR2 are SEHNR and FQNEAQ (reference sequence). The CDR3 loop spans 16 amino acids. The germline V and J ends were trimmed by 0 bases and 4 bases, with 13 bases remaining between them. The CDR3 coding sequence is TGTGCCAGCAGCTTAGCTGTGGGCACAAAGTACAATGAGCAGTTCTTC. It is translated as CASSLAVGTKYNEQFF.

The rearrangement uses TRBV28 and TRBJ2-6; maybe TRBD2 (5 bases). The V end was cut by 6 bases, the J end by 4 bases, with 25 bases between. CDR1 is MDHEN and CDR2 is SYDVKM in the germline V gene. The CDR3 runs 19 residues. CDR3 sequence (DNA): TGTGCCAGCAGCCCCCCGGGGTGGTGGCAATATTCGGGGGCCAACGTCCTGACTTTC. Protein product: CASSPPGWWQYSGANVLTF. Looking up the rest from reference TRBV28 and TRBJ2-6 gives the full variable domain: DVKVTQSSRYLVKRTGEKVFLECVQDMDHENMFWYRQDPGLGLRLIYFSYDVKMKEKGDIPEGYSVSREKKERFSLILESASTNQTSMYLCASSPPGWWQYSGANVLTFGAGSRLTVL.

Only a few counts were recorded for this clone. CDR3 nucleotide sequence: TGCGCCAGCAGCCAAGGAGACGGGGGGAGAGTTTACAATGAGCAGTTCTTC. As protein: CASSQGDGGRVYNEQFF. The genes are TRBV4-1 and TRBJ2-1; TRBD2 agrees at 7 bases. The V gene end was trimmed by 1 base and the J gene end by 4 bases; junction bases not matched to a gene: 10. CDR1 and CDR2 (germline): MGHRA, YSYEKL. This CDR3 spans 17 amino acids.

The rearrangement links TRBV5-5 to TRBJ1-6; D is perhaps TRBD1 (6 bases). The V gene lost 0 bases and the J gene lost 3 bases, with 7 bases spanning the gap. The CDR3 is 15 residues long. Per the germline V gene, CDR1 is SGHKS and CDR2 is YYEKEE (reference sequence). CDR3 sequence (DNA): TGTGCCAGCAGCTTGGTGGACAGCTATAATTCACCCCTCCACTTT. Translated, it gives CASSLVDSYNSPLHF.

The chain combines TRBV11-2 with TRBJ1-1; D unclear. The CDR3 covers 10 residues. Per germline, CDR1 SGHAT and CDR2 FQNNGV. With 5 bases removed from V and 7 bases from J, the gap between germline ends came to 5 bases. Written as DNA, the CDR3 is TGTGCCAGCAGCCGTTATGAAGCTTTCTTT. This codes for CASSRYEAFF.

The chain recombines TRBV5-1 with TRBJ2-1; 16 bases are a match to TRBD2. Germline lookup yields CDR1 SGHRS and CDR2 YFSETQ. The CDR3 is 19 residues long. V lost 2 bases, J lost 0 bases, and 5 bases stayed unmatched. CDR3 amino acids: CASSFGTSGGAYSYNEQFF. The CDR3 region has the DNA TGCGCCAGCAGCTTCGGGACTAGCGGGGGGGCATACTCCTACAATGAGCAGTTCTTC. The full variable domain, completed using reference TRBV5-1 and TRBJ2-1, is KAGVTQTPRYLIKTRGQQVTLSCSPISGHRSVSWYQQTPGQGLQFLFEYFSETQRNKGNFPGRFSGRQFSNSRSEMNVSTLELGDSALYLCASSFGTSGGAYSYNEQFFGPGTRLTVL.

The chain links TRBV9 to TRBJ1-1; D is uncertain. Trimming cost V 1 base and J 0 bases, with 10 bases left between them. CDR3 length equals 15 residues. Germline V CDR1 and CDR2: SGDLS, YYNGEE. This CDR3 reads CASSVNSAVNTEAFF. The DNA for the CDR3 is TGTGCCAGCAGCGTAAATTCCGCAGTGAACACTGAAGCTTTCTTT.

CDR3 sequence (DNA): TGCGCCAGCATTTGGCAAGGGGACAATCAGCCCCAGCATTTT. Residues: CASIWQGDNQPQHF. The chain joins TRBV10-1 to TRBJ1-5; TRBD1 is a possible D gene (5 bases). This CDR3 has 14 amino acids. Trimming removed 7 bases from V and 3 bases from J, with 13 bases in between. The germline V gene has CDR1 WNHNN and CDR2 SYGVQD (reference sequence).

The chain employs TRBV21-1 and TRBJ2-5; the table names TRBD2, a call not compared with the DNA. The last part of the DNA fits TRBJ2-7 better; the J call may be wrong. TRBV21-1 is noted as a pseudogene. CDR3 length: 14 residues. The CDR3 sequence is CASSKTVYSYEQYF. CDR3 bases: TGTGCCAGCAGCAAAACGGTGTACTCCTACGAGCAGTACTTC.

This chain links TRBV16 with TRBJ2-3; tentative D call: TRBD1 (6 bases). The germline V gene has CDR1 KGHSY and CDR2 FQNENV. This CDR3 region has 16 residues. V was cut by 4 bases and J by 0 bases, with 14 bases left in between. CDR3 amino acids: CASSRTDRLSTDTQYF. The CDR3, as DNA: TGTGCCAGCAGCCGAACGGACAGATTAAGCACAGATACGCAGTATTTT.